Shown below are 29 T cell receptor beta chains from a single sample sequenced in a study of blood T cell repertoires in COVID-19. Sequencing was performed with immunoSEQ multiplex PCR; in TCRdb, only in-frame clones are kept and a portion is missing. The top ten hold under 1.1% of the sample, which has about 310,000 clones, 85% to 90% seen once. The specimen sequenced was peripheral blood. The receptors were sampled from a woman aged 40 to 50 with COVID-19, enrolled during active disease.

The chain employs TRBV28 and TRBJ2-7; no reliable D call. Germline CDR1 MDHEN, CDR2 SYDVKM. CDR3 length equals 14 residues. V dropped 6 bases and J dropped 2 bases, with 14 bases sitting between them. The CDR3 protein is CASRRGDSPYEQYF. CDR3 DNA sequence: TGTGCCAGCAGGCGAGGCGATTCCCCCTACGAGCAGTACTTC. The full variable domain, its missing parts supplied by reference TRBV28 and TRBJ2-7, is DVKVTQSSRYLVKRTGEKVFLECVQDMDHENMFWYRQDPGLGLRLIYFSYDVKMKEKGDIPEGYSVSREKKERFSLILESASTNQTSMYLCASRRGDSPYEQYFGPGTRLTVT.

The V call is TRBV27, the J call TRBJ2-1; TRBD2 matches at 9 bases. Germline trimming cut 6 bases from V and 8 bases from J; bases unmatched to any gene: 11. The CDR3 consists of 15 residues. The germline V gene has CDR1 MNHEY and CDR2 SMNVEV (reference sequence). CDR3: CASRLAGEAVDEQFF. The CDR3 DNA reads TGTGCCAGCAGATTAGCGGGAGAGGCGGTTGATGAGCAGTTCTTC.

The rearrangement uses TRBV7-6 and TRBJ2-2; D is uncertain. The CDR3 is 15 amino acids. Looked up from germline, CDR1 is SGHVS and CDR2 is FNYEAQ. Deletions cut 1 base from V and 6 bases from J, with 12 bases between. The CDR3: CASSLGAGPSGELFF. The CDR3 bases are TGTGCCAGCAGCTTAGGGGCAGGCCCCTCCGGGGAGCTGTTTTTT.

The chain couples TRBV3-1 (or the pseudogene TRBV3-2) to TRBJ2-3; TRBD1 is a possible D gene (5 bases). This CDR3 has 16 residues. Trimming cost V 5 bases and J 4 bases, with 19 bases left between them. The germline gives CDR1 LGHDT, CDR2 YNNKEL (reference sequence). CDR3 nucleotides: TGTGCCAGCAGCAGTAATTTAGAAATAGGGGCAGATACGCAGTATTTT. Protein: CASSSNLEIGADTQYF.

The rearrangement links TRBV7-9 to TRBJ2-7, with 9 bases that match TRBD1. Germline assignment: CDR1 SEHNR and CDR2 FQNEAQ (reference sequence). The CDR3 is made up of 14 amino acids. V lost 5 bases and J lost 5; bases outside the gene matches: 7. The CDR3 region has the DNA TGTGCCAGCAGCCGGCTCGGACAGGGGAACGAGCAGTACTTC. Amino acid sequence: CASSRLGQGNEQYF. Combining the CDR3 with reference TRBV7-9 and TRBJ2-7 gives the whole variable domain DTGVSQNPRHKITKRGQNVTFRCDPISEHNRLYWYRQTLGQGPEFLTYFQNEAQLEKSRLLSDRFSAERPKGSFSTLEIQRTEQGDSAMYLCASSRLGQGNEQYFGPGTRLTVT.

This chain connects TRBV7-9 to TRBJ2-1, with 8 bases that match TRBD1. The trim removed 5 bases at V and 10 bases at J, leaving 4 bases unmatched. The CDR3 consists of 12 residues. From germline, CDR1 is SEHNR and CDR2 FQNEAQ (reference sequence). The CDR3 sequence is CASSQGQGEQFF. The CDR3 DNA is TGTGCCAGCAGCCAAGGACAGGGAGAGCAGTTCTTC.

The chain links TRBV4-2 to TRBJ1-1; TRBD1 matches at 9 bases. CDR1 is LGHNA and CDR2 is YNFKEQ in the germline V gene. CDR3 size: 18 residues. Trimming removed 0 bases from V and 3 bases from J; junction bases left unmatched: 11. CDR3 loop: CASSQDGTGSGIDTEAFF. DNA of the CDR3: TGTGCCAGCAGCCAAGATGGGACAGGGTCAGGGATTGACACTGAAGCTTTCTTT.

This chain connects TRBV6-2 or TRBV6-3 to TRBJ1-6; D not certain. The CDR3 extends over 19 amino acids. Germline-derived CDR1 and CDR2 are MNHEY and SVGEGT. V lost 0 bases and J lost 0, with 15 bases in between. CDR3 DNA: TGTGCCAGCAGTTACTCGAGACGGGGAGAGAGCTCCTATAATTCACCCCTCCACTTT. Translated: CASSYSRRGESSYNSPLHF.

The J gene is TRBJ1-1, the V gene TRBV6-5; D gene uncertain. The V gene lost 4 bases and the J gene lost 9 bases, with 9 bases spanning the gap. The germline gives CDR1 MNHEY, CDR2 SVGAGI. This CDR3 has 11 amino acids. CDR3 amino acids: CASSLQSKAFF. Written as DNA, the CDR3 is TGTGCCAGCAGTTTACAGTCTAAAGCTTTCTTT.

The chain couples TRBV9 to TRBJ2-2, with TRBD1 matching 8 bases. In germline, CDR1 is SGDLS, CDR2 YYNGEE. This CDR3 has 13 residues. V lost 2 bases to trimming and J lost 6 bases; unmatched junction nucleotides: 0. The CDR3 coding sequence is TGTGCCAGCAGCGTGACAGGGGCCGGGGAGCTGTTTTTT. Its translation is CASSVTGAGELFF.

The rearrangement uses TRBV4-1 and TRBJ2-3, with 11 positions matching TRBD2. CDR1 is MGHRA, CDR2 YSYEKL, per germline. The CDR3 loop spans 16 amino acids. V trimming: 4 bases; J trimming: 2 bases; junction bases outside the gene matches: 5. The CDR3 here is CASSLRLAGLTDTQYF. The DNA for the CDR3 is TGCGCCAGCAGCCTACGACTAGCGGGACTCACAGATACGCAGTATTTT.

The chain links TRBV19 to TRBJ2-1, with D possibly being TRBD1 (6 bases). This CDR3 has 18 residues. Trimming took 4 bases from V and 3 from J, leaving 22 bases between them. CDR1 is LNHDA, CDR2 SQIVND, per germline (reference sequence). For the CDR3, the DNA is TGTGCCAGTAGTAACCCAGGGGACCCCTTAAATTACTACAATGAGCAGTTCTTC. It is translated as CASSNPGDPLNYYNEQFF.

The rearrangement uses TRBV3-1 (or the pseudogene TRBV3-2) and TRBJ1-4; 8 nucleotides match TRBD1. CDR1 is LGHDT, CDR2 YNNKEL, per germline (reference sequence). The CDR3 is 14 residues long. V trimming: 4 bases; J trimming: 8 bases; junction bases outside the gene matches: 6. In nucleotides, the CDR3 is TGTGCCAGCAGCCTGACCGGACAGGGCGAAAAACTGTTTTTT. Translation gives CASSLTGQGEKLFF.

The rearrangement links TRBV6-5 to TRBJ1-2, with 8 nucleotides matching TRBD1. With V trimmed by 7 bases and J by 8 bases, 12 bases remained unmatched. CDR1 is MNHEY and CDR2 is SVGAGI in the germline V gene. The CDR3 is 14 residues long. This CDR3 reads CASTRDRNRVGYTF. CDR3 coding DNA: TGTGCCAGCACCCGGGACAGGAACCGGGTCGGCTACACCTTC.

The V call is TRBV27, the J call TRBJ2-5, with 12 bases fitting TRBD1. Looked up from germline, CDR1 is MNHEY and CDR2 is SMNVEV (reference sequence). There are 15 residues in the CDR3. V dropped 4 bases and J dropped 5; count of bases not matched to a gene: 5. The chain's CDR3 is CASSWGTGGAETQYF. DNA of the CDR3: TGTGCCAGCAGTTGGGGGACAGGGGGCGCGGAGACCCAGTACTTC.

V gene TRBV7-9 combines with J gene TRBJ2-7, with TRBD1 matching 10 bases. The germline gives CDR1 SEHNR, CDR2 FQNEAQ (reference sequence). CDR3 length equals 17 residues. V lost 6 bases, J lost 7 bases, and 18 bases stayed unmatched. In DNA form, the CDR3 reads TGTGCCAGCAGGCTCTGGGGTGGACAGGGGGTTTCTGGGGAGCAGTACTTC. Protein: CASRLWGGQGVSGEQYF.

The genes are TRBV9 and TRBJ2-2; D gene ambiguous. The V end lost 0 bases, the J end lost 6 bases, and 6 bases lay between the germline ends. The CDR3 runs 13 residues. Germline-derived CDR1 and CDR2 are SGDLS and YYNGEE. DNA of the CDR3: TGTGCCAGCAGCGTAGGTTCGTCCGGGGAGCTGTTTTTT. Protein: CASSVGSSGELFF. Using reference TRBV9 and TRBJ2-2 for the parts outside the CDR3, the full variable domain is DSGVTQTPKHLITATGQRVTLRCSPRSGDLSVYWYQQSLDQGLQFLIQYYNGEERAKGNILERFSAQQFPDLHSELNLSSLELGDSALYFCASSVGSSGELFFGEGSRLTVL.

The chain couples TRBV28 to TRBJ1-5, with 8 bases lining up with TRBD1. The germline gives CDR1 MDHEN, CDR2 SYDVKM. J gave up 2 bases and V 1 base, and 1 base lay outside the gene matches. This CDR3 has 15 amino acids. CDR3 sequence reads: CASSLSGQGNQPQHF. DNA of the CDR3: TGTGCCAGCAGTTTATCGGGACAGGGCAATCAGCCCCAGCATTTT.

The chain is built from TRBV7-2 and TRBJ2-2, with 10 bases aligning to TRBD1. This CDR3 comprises 18 residues. Trimming took 6 bases from V and 7 from J; bases not matched to a gene: 17. CDR1 is SGHTA and CDR2 is FQGNSA in the germline V gene. The CDR3: CASSPARDRGLRVGELFF. As DNA, the CDR3 is TGTGCCAGCAGTCCTGCGCGGGACAGGGGACTCCGGGTCGGGGAGCTGTTTTTT.

The chain carries TRBV7-2 and TRBJ2-7, with 9 bases matching TRBD2. The CDR3 loop spans 15 amino acids. The J segment lost 4 bases and the V segment lost 5 bases, leaving 9 bases of the junction unmatched. The germline CDR1 and CDR2 sequences are SGHTA and FQGNSA. This CDR3 is CASSRYSGGQYEQYF. Here the CDR3 DNA reads TGTGCCAGCAGCCGTTATAGCGGGGGTCAGTACGAGCAGTACTTC.

The chain couples TRBV19 to TRBJ2-3; possible D gene TRBD1, 5 bases. Per the germline V gene, CDR1 is LNHDA and CDR2 is SQIVND (reference sequence). Between the trimmed V and J ends, which lost 6 bases and 5 bases, there was a span of 9 bases. The CDR3 runs to 12 residues. CDR3 coding DNA: TGTGCCAGTAGGGCCCAGGGAGATACGCAGTATTTT. Protein sequence: CASRAQGDTQYF.

The V and J genes are TRBV19 and TRBJ2-2, with D possibly TRBD1 on 7 matching bases. V was cut by 7 bases and J by 0 bases, with 18 bases left in between. The CDR3 has 17 residues. Germline loops: CDR1 LNHDA, CDR2 SQIVND (reference sequence). The chain's CDR3 is CASTNRGGGSNTGELFF. CDR3 DNA sequence: TGTGCCAGTACCAACAGGGGAGGCGGCTCGAACACCGGGGAGCTGTTTTTT. The full variable domain, with the rest looked up from reference TRBV19 and TRBJ2-2, is DGGITQSPKYLFRKEGQNVTLSCEQNLNHDAMYWYRQDPGQGLRLIYYSQIVNDFQKGDIAEGYSVSREKKESFPLTVTSAQKNPTAFYLCASTNRGGGSNTGELFFGEGSRLTVL.

The chain has TRBV7-2 and TRBJ2-7, with D possibly TRBD2 on 6 matching bases. CDR3 size: 16 residues. Germline V gene sequence: CDR1 SGHTA, CDR2 FQGNSA. Trimming cost V 1 base and J 4 bases, with 17 bases left between them. CDR3 bases: TGTGCCAGCAGCTTAGATGTGGGAGGTTTATGGTACGAGCAGTACTTC. Translating it yields CASSLDVGGLWYEQYF.

V and J are TRBV11-2 and TRBJ1-6; a possible D gene is TRBD1 (5 bases). The V gene's germline CDR1 is SGHAT and CDR2 FQNNGV. V lost 6 bases, J lost 3 bases, and 15 bases lay in between. This CDR3 spans 16 amino acids. The CDR3 nucleotides are TGTGCCAGCAGTCTTACCCCGGGACTCTATAATTCACCCCTCCACTTT. Translated: CASSLTPGLYNSPLHF.

The chain is built from TRBV4-2 and TRBJ2-5; weak D call: TRBD2 (6 bases). This CDR3 is built from 15 residues. Trimming took off 1 base at V and 5 bases at J, with 14 bases between the two ends. The germline gives CDR1 LGHNA, CDR2 YNFKEQ. The CDR3: CASSQVKGRTETQYF. In nucleotides, the CDR3 is TGTGCCAGCAGCCAAGTTAAGGGGAGGACGGAGACCCAGTACTTC.

This clone was seen a single time. The J gene is TRBJ2-1, the V gene TRBV7-9, with TRBD1 matching 11 bases. J lost 9 bases, V lost 5 bases, and 15 bases had no gene match. The CDR3 runs to 17 residues. CDR1 is SEHNR and CDR2 is FQNEAQ in the germline V gene (reference sequence). CDR3 in DNA: TGTGCCAGCAGCCGGGGACAGGGGGGCCCGAGGGGACCTGAGCAGTTCTTC. Translation: CASSRGQGGPRGPEQFF.

The chain carries TRBV4-2 and TRBJ1-3; D unresolved. The germline V and J ends were trimmed by 0 bases and 4 bases, with 19 bases remaining between them. Germline-derived CDR1 and CDR2 are LGHNA and YNFKEQ. This CDR3 spans 18 amino acids. CDR3 nucleotides: TGTGCCAGCAGCCAAGAATCAGAAAGACTAACTCTGGGAAACACCATATATTTT. Protein: CASSQESERLTLGNTIYF.

The chain carries TRBV28 and TRBJ2-7; 8 bases are a match to TRBD1. The CDR3 contains 17 residues. Germline values: CDR1 MDHEN, CDR2 SYDVKM. V shed 2 bases and J 0 bases; nucleotides not matched to a gene: 9. The CDR3 protein is CASSLSIGQGSSYEQYF. Here the CDR3 DNA reads TGTGCCAGCAGTTTAAGCATCGGACAGGGAAGCTCCTACGAGCAGTACTTC.

This clone was seen a handful of times. This chain connects TRBV19 to TRBJ1-1, with 8 bases fitting TRBD1. V trimming: 4 bases; J trimming: 6 bases; junction bases outside the gene matches: 4. The CDR3 has 13 amino acids. Germline CDR1 and CDR2: LNHDA and SQIVND (reference sequence). CDR3 in amino acids: CASSTQQGAEAFF. DNA for the CDR3: TGTGCCAGTAGTACACAACAGGGGGCTGAAGCTTTCTTT.